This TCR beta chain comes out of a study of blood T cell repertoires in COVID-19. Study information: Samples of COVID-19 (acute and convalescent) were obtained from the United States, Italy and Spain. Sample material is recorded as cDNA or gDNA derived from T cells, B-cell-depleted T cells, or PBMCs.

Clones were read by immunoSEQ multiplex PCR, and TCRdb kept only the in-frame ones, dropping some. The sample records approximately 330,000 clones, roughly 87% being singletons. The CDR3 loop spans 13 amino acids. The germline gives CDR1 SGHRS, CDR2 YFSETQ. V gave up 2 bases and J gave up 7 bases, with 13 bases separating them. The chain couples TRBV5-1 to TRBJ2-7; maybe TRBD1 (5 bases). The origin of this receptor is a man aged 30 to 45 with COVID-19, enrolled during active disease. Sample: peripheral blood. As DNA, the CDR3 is TGCGCCAGCAGCTTTGAACAGGTCTGGGAGCAGTACTTC. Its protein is CASSFEQVWEQYF. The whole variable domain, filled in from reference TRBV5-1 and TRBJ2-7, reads KAGVTQTPRYLIKTRGQQVTLSCSPISGHRSVSWYQQTPGQGLQFLFEYFSETQRNKGNFPGRFSGRQFSNSRSEMNVSTLELGDSALYLCASSFEQVWEQYFGPGTRLTVT.